This section outlines one TCR beta chain sequence together with its context. The sample belongs to a study of T cell changes during pregnancy in multiple sclerosis. Data came from immunoSEQ multiplex PCR; TCRdb stores just in-frame clones and leaves some out. The data contain 90,000 or so clones, about 90% of them singletons. The CDR3 has 13 residues. Trimming left V 5 bases short and J 4 bases short, with 9 bases between. Germline loops: CDR1 MNHEY, CDR2 SMNVEV (reference sequence). The source material was PBMCs, sampled in the first trimester of pregnancy. The chain is built from TRBV27 and TRBJ1-3, with D maybe TRBD1 (6 bases). The receptor comes from a female donor in good health, serving as a control in a pregnancy study. Some clones in this sample may be carry-over from other donors' samples. CDR3 sequence: CASSHGTGNTIYF. The CDR3 DNA sequence: TGTGCCAGCAGTCACGGGACAGGAAACACCATATATTTT.